What follows are 2 T cell receptor beta chains derived from one specimen sequenced in a study of T cell repertoires in cytomegalovirus infection. One entry per CDR3 protein, called by TCRdb with MiXCR from the reads. The table records nearly 550,000 distinct CDR3 sequences, about 17% of them present only once. The sample was CD8+ T cells from PBMCs. The source is a human donor in good health (CMV status not recorded). Some clones in this sample may be carry-over from other donors' samples.

This clonotype showed up many times. V usage is TRBV7-9 and J usage is TRBJ1-6, with D uncertain. The CDR3 has 15 amino acids. From germline, CDR1 is SEHNR and CDR2 FQNEAQ (reference sequence). V was shortened by 2 bases and J by 7 bases, with 12 bases between the two germline ends. The CDR3 sequence is CASSLSGNWNSPLHF. CDR3 nucleotides: TGTGCCAGCAGCTTATCGGGCAATTGGAATTCACCCCTCCACTTT.

This clonotype was seen ten or more times. This chain joins TRBV29-1 and TRBJ2-7, with TRBD1 matching 7 bases. V shed 5 bases and J 0 bases; nucleotides not matched to a gene: 4. This CDR3 has 13 residues. CDR1 and CDR2 (germline): SQVTM, ANQGSEA. In DNA, the CDR3 is TGCAGCGTTAGGGACAGAAGCTCCTACGAGCAGTACTTC. It codes for CSVRDRSSYEQYF.